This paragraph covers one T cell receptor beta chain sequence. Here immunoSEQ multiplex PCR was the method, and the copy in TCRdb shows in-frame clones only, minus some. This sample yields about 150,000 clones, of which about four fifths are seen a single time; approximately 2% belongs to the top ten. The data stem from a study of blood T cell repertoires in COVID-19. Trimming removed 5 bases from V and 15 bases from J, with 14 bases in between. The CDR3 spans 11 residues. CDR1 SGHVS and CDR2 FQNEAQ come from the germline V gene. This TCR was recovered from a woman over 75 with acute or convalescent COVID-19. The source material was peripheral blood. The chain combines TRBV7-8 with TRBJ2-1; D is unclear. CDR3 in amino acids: CASSHGLSTFF. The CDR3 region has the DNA TGTGCCAGCAGCCATGGCCTTAGCACGTTCTTC.